The count of the clone carrying this T cell receptor beta chain is one. Related graft donors supplied nonmyeloablative bone marrow transplants, and mixed chimerism was transient. These data belong to a study of Tregs in tolerant kidney transplant recipients. Only in-frame clones appear in the TCRdb table, and some are missing; sequencing was by immunoSEQ multiplex PCR. The sample consists of 75,000 to 100,000 clones, over 85% of them appearing once. This clonotype was obtained from a human patient who received a combined kidney and bone marrow transplant. Among the T cells, some may be from the graft donor. Specimen: CD4+ T cells from blood (PBMCs), collected 12 months after the transplant.

Written as DNA, the CDR3 is TGTGCCAGCAGCTTAAGGTCGGGAGTAGGTACCGGGGAGCTGTTTTTT. Its protein is CASSLRSGVGTGELFF. The V gene is TRBV7-2, the J gene TRBJ2-2; a weak D match, TRBD2 (6 bases). This CDR3 has 16 residues. V gave up 2 bases and J gave up 5 bases, with 15 bases separating them. Germline CDR1 and CDR2: SGHTA and FQGNSA.